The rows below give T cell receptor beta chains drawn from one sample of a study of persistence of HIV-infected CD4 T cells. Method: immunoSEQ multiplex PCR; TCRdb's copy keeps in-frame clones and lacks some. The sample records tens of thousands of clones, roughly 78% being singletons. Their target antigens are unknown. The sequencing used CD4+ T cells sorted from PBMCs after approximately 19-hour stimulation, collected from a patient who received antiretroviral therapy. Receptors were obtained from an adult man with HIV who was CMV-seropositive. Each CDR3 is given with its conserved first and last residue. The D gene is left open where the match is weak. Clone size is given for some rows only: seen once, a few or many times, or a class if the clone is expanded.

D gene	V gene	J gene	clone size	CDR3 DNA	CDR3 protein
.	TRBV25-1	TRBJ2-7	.	TGTGCCAGCAGTTCTGACTCGGGAATTAGAGTCGAGCAGTACTTC	CASSSDSGIRVEQYF
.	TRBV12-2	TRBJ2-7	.	TGTGCAAGTCGCGCTCCCAGGGAGACGGAAGACTACGAGCAGTACTTC	CASRAPRETEDYEQYF
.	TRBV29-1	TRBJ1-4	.	TGCAGCGTTGGGTCCAGGGGTCCAAATGAAAAACTGTTTTTT	CSVGSRGPNEKLFF
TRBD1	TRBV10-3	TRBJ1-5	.	TGTGCCACCCGCCTCGAGACAGGGCAGCCCCAGCATTTT	CATRLETGQPQHF
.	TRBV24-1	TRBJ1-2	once	TGTGCCACCACTGATGGGGAGGGTGGCTACACCTTC	CATTDGEGGYTF
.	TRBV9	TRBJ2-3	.	TGTGCCAGCAGCGTAGCTGAGGGCTGGTCTAGCACAGATACGCAGTATTTT	CASSVAEGWSSTDTQYF
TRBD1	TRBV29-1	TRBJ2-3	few	TGCAGCGTTAGCCAGGGGGGCACAGATACGCAGTATTTT	CSVSQGGTDTQYF
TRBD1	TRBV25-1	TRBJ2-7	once	TGTGCCAGCAGTGTGACAGGGTCCTACGAGCAGTACTTC	CASSVTGSYEQYF
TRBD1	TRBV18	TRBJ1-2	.	TGTGCCAGCTCACCTACAGGGGGCGATCGTCCGACTTTC	CASSPTGGDRPTF
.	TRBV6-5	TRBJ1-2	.	TGTGCCAGCAGTTACTCGATACAGAGCTATGGCTACACCTTC	CASSYSIQSYGYTF
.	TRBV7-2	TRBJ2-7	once	TGTGCCAGCAGCCCGCGACAGGTATCCTCCTACGAGCAGTACTTC	CASSPRQVSSYEQYF
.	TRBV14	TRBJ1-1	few	TGTGCCAGCAGCCAGGGGGGAAGGGGCATGAACACTGAAGCTTTCTTT	CASSQGGRGMNTEAFF
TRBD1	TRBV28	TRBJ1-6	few	TGTGCCAGCAGTCCCCAGGGGGCTCGATCTAGCTCCTATAATTCACCCCTCCACTTT	CASSPQGARSSSYNSPLHF
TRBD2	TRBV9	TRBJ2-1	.	TGTGCCAGCAGCCCCCCCCGGCTAGCGGGGACCTCCTACAATGAGCAGTTCTTC	CASSPPRLAGTSYNEQFF
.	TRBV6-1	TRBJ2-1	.	TGTGCCAGCAGTGACCTTCGGGGTGCGTACAATGAGCAGTTCTTC	CASSDLRGAYNEQFF
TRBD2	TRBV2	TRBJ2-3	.	TGTGCCAGCAGTGGAAGGCCAGCGGGGGGGATCACAGATACGCAGTATTTT	CASSGRPAGGITDTQYF
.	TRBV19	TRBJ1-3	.	TGTGCCAGTAAGGTGAAGGTCTCTGGAAACACCATATATTTT	CASKVKVSGNTIYF
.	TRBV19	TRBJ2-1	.	TGTGCCAGTAGTAGCGGAGAGGGTAATGAGCAGTTCTTC	CASSSGEGNEQFF
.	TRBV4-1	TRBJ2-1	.	TGCGCCAGCAGCCAAGATACGGTCCGTATTACCTACAATGAGCAGTTCTTC	CASSQDTVRITYNEQFF
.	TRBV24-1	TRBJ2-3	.	TGTGCCACCAGTGATTTGGCAGGGGCAGATACGCAGTATTTT	CATSDLAGADTQYF
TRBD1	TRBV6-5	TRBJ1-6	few	TGTGCCAGCAGTCAGACAGGGTTCAATTCACCCCTCCACTTT	CASSQTGFNSPLHF
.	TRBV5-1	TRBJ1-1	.	TGCGCCAGCAGCTTTTCATTGAACACTGAAGCTTTCTTT	CASSFSLNTEAFF
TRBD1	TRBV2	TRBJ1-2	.	TGTGCCAGCAGTCGCGACAGGGCGAACGGCTACACCTTC	CASSRDRANGYTF
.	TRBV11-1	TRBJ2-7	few	TGTGCCAGCAGCCCCTGGGGGGATCACTCCTACGAGCAGTACTTC	CASSPWGDHSYEQYF
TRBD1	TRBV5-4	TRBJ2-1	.	TGTGCCAGCAGCCCAAACCCCGGGACAGGGCGCTACAATGAGCAGTTCTTC	CASSPNPGTGRYNEQFF
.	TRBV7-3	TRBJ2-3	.	TGTGCCAGCAGCTTGGTAGCATTCGCAGATACGCAGTATTTT	CASSLVAFADTQYF
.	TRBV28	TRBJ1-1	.	TGTGCCAGCAGTTTATCCCGAACTGAAGCTTTCTTT	CASSLSRTEAFF
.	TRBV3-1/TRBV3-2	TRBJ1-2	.	TGTGCCAGCAGCCAGGACAATAACTATGGCTACACCTTC	CASSQDNNYGYTF
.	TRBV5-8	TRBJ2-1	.	TGTGCCAGCAGCTTCCGAGGTGGGCATGAGCAGTTCTTC	CASSFRGGHEQFF
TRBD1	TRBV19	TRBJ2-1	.	TGTGCCAGTAGCTCCCGACAGGGATTGTCCAATGAGCAGTTCTTC	CASSSRQGLSNEQFF
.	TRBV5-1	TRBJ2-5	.	TGCGCCAGCAGCTTGGCTGACCCCAGTCAAGAGACCCAGTACTTC	CASSLADPSQETQYF
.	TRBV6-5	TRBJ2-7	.	TGTGCCAGCAGCCCGATTGGAGGGAGTACCTACGAGCAGTACTTC	CASSPIGGSTYEQYF
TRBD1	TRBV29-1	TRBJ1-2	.	TGCAGCGTCTTACAGGGGGCGGGATATGGCTACACCTTC	CSVLQGAGYGYTF
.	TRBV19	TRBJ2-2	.	TGTGCCAGTAGTATGTTCTCAGGGGCATTAAGCACCGGGGAGCTGTTTTTT	CASSMFSGALSTGELFF
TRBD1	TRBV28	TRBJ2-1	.	TGTGCCAGCAGTTACACCTCTGGACAGGGGGGCTCCTACAATGAGCAGTTCTTC	CASSYTSGQGGSYNEQFF
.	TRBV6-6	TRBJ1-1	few	TGTGCCAGCAGTAGGGAGATGAACACTGAAGCTTTCTTT	CASSREMNTEAFF
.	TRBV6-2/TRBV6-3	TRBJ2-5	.	TGTGCCAGCAGTGCAAGACAGGGAGGGACCCAGTACTTC	CASSARQGGTQYF
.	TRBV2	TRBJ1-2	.	TGTGCCAGCAGTGCGGCAGGTCTTGGCTATGGCTACACCTTC	CASSAAGLGYGYTF
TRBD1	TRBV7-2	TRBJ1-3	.	TGTGCCAGCAGCTCCACAGGGGGCGCGGGAGGAAACACCATATATTTT	CASSSTGGAGGNTIYF
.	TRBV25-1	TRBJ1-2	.	TGTGCCAGCAGTGATCAGGGTACCTATGGCTACACCTTC	CASSDQGTYGYTF
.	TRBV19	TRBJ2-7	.	TGTGCCAGTAGTGAAGCTTCCCTCAGCTACGAGCAGTACTTC	CASSEASLSYEQYF
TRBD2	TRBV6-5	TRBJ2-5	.	TGTGCCAGCAGTAGAATAGCGGGGGGCCAAGAGACCCAGTACTTC	CASSRIAGGQETQYF
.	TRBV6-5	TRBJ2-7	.	TGTGCCAGCAGTTACTCGCCTGGTCAGGGTGGGGTGAGGCAGTACTTC	CASSYSPGQGGVRQYF
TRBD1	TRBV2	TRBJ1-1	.	TGTGCCAGCAGTGGGACAGGGTACACTGAAGCTTTCTTT	CASSGTGYTEAFF
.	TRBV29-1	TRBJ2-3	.	TGCAGCGTTGCGGTCGGTGGGACAGATACGCAGTATTTT	CSVAVGGTDTQYF